This T cell receptor (beta chain) was obtained from a study of blood T cell repertoires in COVID-19. Study-level information: T cells, B-cell-depleted T cells, or PBMCs supplied cDNA or gDNA.

Enrolment of Seattle patients took place during active infection, and they were followed longitudinally. The junction had 15 bases not matched to a gene; V was cut back by 5 bases and J by 6 bases. Germline CDR1 is MGHRA and CDR2 is YSYEKL. There are 17 residues in the CDR3. In the study's own analysis: Reference gene primer amplification gave nucleated cell count estimates. Sequencing used immunoSEQ multiplex PCR; TCRdb keeps in-frame clones, though not all of them. The V and J calls and clone size come from that table; D and trimming were worked out from the DNA. The sample includes 250,000 to 300,000 clones, approximately 86% of them seen just once.

The rearrangement joins TRBV4-1 to TRBJ2-1; the match to TRBD2 covers 8 bases. The sequenced sample consisted of peripheral blood. The clonotype originates from a woman between 65 and 79 years old with COVID-19, enrolled during active disease. CDR3 in DNA: TGCGCCAGCAGCGCACGATTAGCGGGGTCAACGAGCAATGAGCAGTTCTTC. It translates to CASSARLAGSTSNEQFF.